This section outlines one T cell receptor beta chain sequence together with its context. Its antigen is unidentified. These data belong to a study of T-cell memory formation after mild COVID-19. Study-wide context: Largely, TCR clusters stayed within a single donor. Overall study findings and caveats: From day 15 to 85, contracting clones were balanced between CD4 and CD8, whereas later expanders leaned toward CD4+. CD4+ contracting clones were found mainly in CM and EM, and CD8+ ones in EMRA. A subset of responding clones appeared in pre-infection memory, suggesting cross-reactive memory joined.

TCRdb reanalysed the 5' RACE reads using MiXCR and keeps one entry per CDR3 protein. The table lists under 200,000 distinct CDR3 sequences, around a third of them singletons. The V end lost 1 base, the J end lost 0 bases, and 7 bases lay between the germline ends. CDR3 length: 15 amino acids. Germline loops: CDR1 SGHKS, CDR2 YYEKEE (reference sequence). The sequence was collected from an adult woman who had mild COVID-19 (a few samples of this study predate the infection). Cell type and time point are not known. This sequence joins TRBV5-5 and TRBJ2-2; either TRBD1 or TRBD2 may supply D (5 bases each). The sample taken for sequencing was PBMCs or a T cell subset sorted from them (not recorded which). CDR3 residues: CASSLWGSNTGELFF. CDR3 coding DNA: TGTGCCAGCAGCTTGTGGGGGTCGAACACCGGGGAGCTGTTTTTT.